This T cell receptor (beta chain) was identified in a study of blood T cell repertoires in COVID-19. Study-level background: Some COVID-19 samples were acute and others convalescent; all came from the United States, Italy and Spain. Sample material is recorded as cDNA or gDNA derived from T cells, B-cell-depleted T cells, or PBMCs.

The CDR3 is made up of 17 amino acids. Participants spanned ages about 18 to 100 years and resided in about 25 US areas. The study assigned cohorts using participant-reported clinical history. Profiling relied on immunoSEQ multiplex PCR, and the TCRdb table lists in-frame clones only, not all of them. The sample records hundreds of thousands of clones, approximately 90% being singletons. The genes are TRBV21-1 and TRBJ2-4; no check of the table's D call, TRBD1, against the DNA was made. TRBV21-1 is listed as a pseudogene. Sequencing was carried out using PBMCs or T cells enriched from blood (not recorded which). The origin of this receptor is a woman between 35 and 50 years old who had recovered from COVID-19. For the CDR3, the DNA is TGTGCCAGCAGCATCCGTCACAGGGGAAGAAGCAAAAACATTCAGTACTTC. Residues: CASSIRHRGRSKNIQYF.